The entry below gives a single TCR beta chain sequence along with its context. The target of this receptor is not known. Base qualities are missing; no much larger clone stands one base away. From the cysteine through the phenylalanine, the CDR3 covers 12 amino acids. CDR3 DNA is the only sequence kept; it has 36 bases, read in frame from the first base. Germline trimming amounts to 7 bases on V and 7 bases on J, with 10 as the count of junction bases outside the gene matches. The germline V gene (reference sequence) yields DFQATT for CDR1 and SNEGSKA for CDR2. This specimen comes from a study of blood T cells in healthy people across ages (dated by TCRdb to between 2015 and 2017). Regarding the study in general: In model experiments, template switching captured about one uniquely barcoded TCR beta cDNA molecule for every two T cells. To avoid experimental bias, donors of different ages were distributed randomly across sequencing lanes. For two donors (one aged 18 to 30 and one aged 80 or older), the study analyzed two additional independent replicas of 1 million unique cDNA reads from the same blood draw. Age-related changes in TCR beta repertoire diversity were measured in the study by deep sequencing normalized with unique cDNA molecular identifiers. The donors were split into four age groups: young (average about 15 years), middle-aged (39), aged (more than 60) and long-lived (about 82). Overall study results and their limits: Total diversity estimates from one million sequenced T cells were considered lower bounds and underestimates. Since profiling was done on bulk unsorted PBMCs, naive and antigen-experienced compartments could not be conclusively compared. Because the CMV infection status of the donors was unknown, age-related changes in expanded clonotypes may potentially have been confounded. Observed TCR beta diversity correlated strongly with the percentage of naive T cells measured by flow cytometry. Compared with the aged group, more naive CD4+ T cells, fewer expanded clones and increased TCR diversity were shown by the long-lived group, suggesting age selection. Observed TCR beta diversity per million T cells fell roughly linearly with age, and a significant reduction was already apparent by age around 40.

Systemically healthy Caucasian individuals from Russia, approximately 39 in total and aged 6 to 90 years, were included as donors. Each donor gave around 9.9 milliliters of peripheral blood, collected into EDTA-treated Vacutainer tubes. Ficoll-Paque density-gradient centrifugation was used to isolate PBMCs, with at least 7 million per sample. Trizol reagent was used to extract total RNA from the PBMCs, yielding at least 5 micrograms per sample. Naive CD45RAhigh/CD27high T cell percentages were measured by flow cytometry on a PBMC aliquot from every donor. The library came from 5' RACE. A second PCR of about 6 to 11 cycles was performed with a sample-barcoded 5' primer and a J-beta primer mix. A unique molecular identifier was introduced onto each TCR beta cDNA molecule by a template-switch 5' adaptor carrying 12 random nucleotides. At least 2.5 million CDR3-containing paired-end reads were obtained from each sample. All of the RNA was converted into first-strand cDNA using the Mint cDNA synthesis kit, with a TRBC-specific oligonucleotide serving as the primer. Following uracil-DNA glycosylase treatment, all cDNA underwent a first 18-cycle PCR with the universal primers M1SS and BC2_uni_R. Turning to the authors' computational methods: Each sample was normalized by randomly selecting 1 million high-quality reads, each carrying a distinct molecular identifier. Instead of being binned into consensus sequences, reads with shared molecular identifiers were discarded. MiTCR, set to a Q25 quality threshold and the strictest error-elimination algorithm, was used for CDR3 identification, clonotype clustering and error correction. A nonparametric unseen species model with Euler transformation was used to estimate lower-bound total TCR beta diversity. TCRdb trimmed public reads at Q25 via fastp, called clones via MiXCR and kept in-frame beta chains. Merged by CDR3 protein, the rows form single entries marked with the most common genes and DNA. The V and J calls, along with clone size, are taken from TCRdb and not from the paper's own processing. The sample table shows approximately 1,700,000 distinct CDR3 sequences, and 39% are seen once. 23% of the sample goes to the ten largest clones.

The sequence was obtained from a human donor in good health. The specimen sequenced was blood. The chain links TRBV20-1 with TRBJ2-7, and TRBD1 aligns with 7 junction nucleotides. The DNA reads as follows: TGCAGTGTCCCGGGACAGACGAAGGAGCAGTACTTC. This yields the protein CSVPGQTKEQYF.